The text below deals with one T cell receptor beta chain. This entry belongs to a study of cytomegalovirus exposure and HLA in healthy donors. Germline assignment: CDR1 SGDLS and CDR2 YYNGEE. The CDR3 contains 16 residues. J lost 3 bases, V lost 4 bases, and 13 bases had no gene match. Use of 60 Vbeta and 13 Jbeta primers characterized the PCR. The assay was immunoSEQ multiplex PCR, and TCRdb's table has in-frame clones only and misses some. Among some 95,000 clones listed, 60% to 85% were seen once. This receptor was identified in a woman between 35 and 50 years old in good health and CMV-seronegative. The chain links TRBV9 to TRBJ2-7, with 7 bases matching TRBD2. The source material was PBMCs. This chain's CDR3 is CASSPQRGGGIYEQYF. The CDR3 DNA sequence: TGTGCCAGCAGCCCTCAGCGTGGGGGGGGGATCTACGAGCAGTACTTC.